This TCR beta chain was sequenced for a study of blood T cell repertoires in COVID-19. Looking at the study overall: The United States, Italy and Spain were the sources of the acute and convalescent COVID-19 samples.

Generated by immunoSEQ multiplex PCR, the TCRdb table keeps only in-frame clones and is missing some. The data hold roughly 200,000 clones, with roughly 73% observed a single time. Germline V gives CDR1 SNHLY, CDR2 FYNNEI. The CDR3 is 15 amino acids. Trimming cost V 2 bases and J 4 bases, with 15 bases left between them. The chain recombines TRBV2 with TRBJ2-7; D may be TRBD2 (5 bases). Sequenced material: peripheral blood. The receptor was isolated from a woman of 80 years or more with active or convalescent COVID-19. DNA of the CDR3: TGTGCCAGCAGTGAACCTACCGGGGTCATATACGAGCAGTACTTC. It translates to CASSEPTGVIYEQYF.